This T cell receptor (beta chain) was documented in a study of blood T cell repertoires in COVID-19. Overall study context: PBMCs, B-cell-depleted T cells, or T cells were the source of the cDNA or gDNA that made up the material.

V was trimmed by 1 base and J by 11 bases, leaving 11 bases between them. Germline CDR1 reads SGHTA; CDR2 reads FQGTGA. The CDR3 runs 12 residues. Sequencing used immunoSEQ multiplex PCR; TCRdb keeps in-frame clones, though not all of them. The table records 150,000 to 200,000 clones, more than 70% of them present only once. The rearrangement links TRBV7-3 to TRBJ1-1; TRBD1 might be the D (5 bases). The TCR comes from a man aged 40-55 years with active or convalescent COVID-19. The sample consisted of peripheral blood. The CDR3 DNA is TGTGCCAGCAGCTTAAGGGCAGGGCCTGCTTTCTTT. It codes for CASSLRAGPAFF.